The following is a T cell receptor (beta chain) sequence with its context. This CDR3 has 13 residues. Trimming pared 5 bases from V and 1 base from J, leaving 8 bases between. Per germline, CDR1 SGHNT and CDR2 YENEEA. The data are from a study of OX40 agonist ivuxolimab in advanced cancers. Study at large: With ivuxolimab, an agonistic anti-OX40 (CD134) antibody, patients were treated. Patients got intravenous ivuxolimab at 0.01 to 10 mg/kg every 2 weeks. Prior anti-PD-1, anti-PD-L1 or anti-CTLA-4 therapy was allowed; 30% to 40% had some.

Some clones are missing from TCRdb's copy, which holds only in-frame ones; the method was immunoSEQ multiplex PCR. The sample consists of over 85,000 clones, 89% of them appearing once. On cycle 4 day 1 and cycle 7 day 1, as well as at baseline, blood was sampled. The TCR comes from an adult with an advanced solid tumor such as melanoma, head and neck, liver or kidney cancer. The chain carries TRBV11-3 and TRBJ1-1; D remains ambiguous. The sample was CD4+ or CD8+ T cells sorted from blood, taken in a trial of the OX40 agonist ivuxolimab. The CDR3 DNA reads TGTGCCAGCAGCCTTTGGTCGAACACTGAAGCTTTCTTT. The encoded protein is CASSLWSNTEAFF.